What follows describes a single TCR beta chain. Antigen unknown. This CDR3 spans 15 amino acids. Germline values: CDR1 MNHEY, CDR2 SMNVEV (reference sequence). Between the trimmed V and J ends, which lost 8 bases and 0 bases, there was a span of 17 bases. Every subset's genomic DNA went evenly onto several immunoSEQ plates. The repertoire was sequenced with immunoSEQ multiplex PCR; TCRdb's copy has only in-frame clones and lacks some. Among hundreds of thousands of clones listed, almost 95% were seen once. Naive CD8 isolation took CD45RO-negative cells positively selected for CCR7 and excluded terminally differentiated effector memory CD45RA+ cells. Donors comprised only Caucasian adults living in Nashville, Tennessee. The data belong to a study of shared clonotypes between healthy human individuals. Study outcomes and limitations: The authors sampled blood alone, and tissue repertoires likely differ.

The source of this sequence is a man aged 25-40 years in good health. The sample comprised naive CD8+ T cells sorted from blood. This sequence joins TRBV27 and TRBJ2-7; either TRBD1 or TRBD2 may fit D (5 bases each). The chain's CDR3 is CASALTGTASYEQYF. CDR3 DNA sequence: TGTGCCAGCGCCTTGACTGGGACGGCCTCCTACGAGCAGTACTTC.